One T cell receptor beta chain is described in this entry. Its specificity is not known. PCR was performed a second time for 7 to 11 cycles using a sample-barcoded 5' primer and a J-beta primer mix. Template switching added a 12-random-nucleotide identifier to every cDNA molecule. TCRdb re-called the 5' RACE reads with MiXCR, one entry per CDR3 protein. The sample records 850,000 or so distinct CDR3 sequences, more than 25% being singletons. These data originate in a study of blood T cells in healthy people across ages. Turning to the study itself: Template-switching capture recovered about one barcoded beta molecule per two T cells. Study outcomes and limitations: Leaving the PBMCs unsorted stopped any conclusive comparison of naive versus antigen-experienced cells. With naive T cell percentage, TCR beta diversity showed a strong correlation.

V was pared by 3 bases and J by 5 bases, with 10 bases between. This CDR3 region has 13 residues. Germline V CDR1 and CDR2: SGHTA, FQGNSA. The sequence was obtained from a woman of 80 years or more in good health. The sample was blood. The chain has TRBV7-2 and TRBJ1-1, with D maybe TRBD1 (6 bases). The CDR3 DNA is TGTGCCAGCAGCTTCCGACAGGATACTGAAGCTTTCTTT. As protein: CASSFRQDTEAFF.